The clone carrying this TCR beta chain was recorded a few times. The germline V gene has CDR1 GTSNPN and CDR2 SVGIG (reference sequence). V lost 6 bases to trimming and J lost 7 bases; unmatched junction nucleotides: 6. The CDR3 extends over 13 amino acids. These data originate in a study of blood T cell repertoires in COVID-19. Looking at the study overall: The United States, Italy and Spain provided the acute and convalescent COVID-19 samples.

Here immunoSEQ multiplex PCR was the method, and the copy in TCRdb shows in-frame clones only, minus some. This table has about 160,000 clones, roughly 88% appearing once. This clonotype was obtained from a man aged 18 to 35 with acute or convalescent COVID-19. J is TRBJ1-4 and V is TRBV30, with TRBD1 matching 9 bases. Sequencing input: peripheral blood. CDR3 in DNA: TGTGCCTGTAACAGGGGGCTGGGTGAAAAACTGTTTTTT. It is translated as CACNRGLGEKLFF.